This record looks at one TCR beta chain sequence and its context. The CDR3 is 14 residues long. V lost 5 bases to trimming and J lost 2 bases, with 14 bases between them. Germline V gene sequence: CDR1 SGHRS, CDR2 YFSETQ. These data belong to a study of blood T cell repertoires in COVID-19. Libraries were prepared by immunoSEQ multiplex PCR; TCRdb keeps only in-frame clonotypes and omits some of them. The table records roughly 170,000 clones, 70% to 80% of them present only once. The rearrangement joins TRBV5-1 to TRBJ2-7; tentative D call: TRBD2 (6 bases). The sample taken for sequencing was PBMCs or T cells enriched from blood (not recorded which). The clonotype comes from a woman in her fifties or sixties who had recovered from COVID-19. This chain's CDR3 is CASRAGLGAYEQYF. DNA of the CDR3: TGCGCCAGCAGAGCGGGCCTGGGGGCCTACGAGCAGTACTTC. The full variable domain, its missing parts supplied by reference TRBV5-1 and TRBJ2-7, is KAGVTQTPRYLIKTRGQQVTLSCSPISGHRSVSWYQQTPGQGLQFLFEYFSETQRNKGNFPGRFSGRQFSNSRSEMNVSTLELGDSALYLCASRAGLGAYEQYFGPGTRLTVT.